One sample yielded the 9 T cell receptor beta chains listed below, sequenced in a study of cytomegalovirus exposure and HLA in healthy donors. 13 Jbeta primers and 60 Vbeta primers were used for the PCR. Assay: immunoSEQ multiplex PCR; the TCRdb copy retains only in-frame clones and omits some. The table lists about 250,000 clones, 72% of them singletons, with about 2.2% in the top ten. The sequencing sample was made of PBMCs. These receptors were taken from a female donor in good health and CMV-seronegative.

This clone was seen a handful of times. The CDR3 sequence is CASSSPLAGFSTDTQYF. Written as DNA, the CDR3 is TGTGCCAGCAGCTCTCCGCTAGCGGGATTTTCCACAGATACGCAGTATTTT. The chain employs TRBV5-5 and TRBJ2-3, with 9 bases that match TRBD2. The CDR3 spans 17 residues. Trimming removed 3 bases from V and 2 bases from J; junction bases left unmatched: 10. Germline V lookup: CDR1 SGHKS, CDR2 YYEKEE (reference sequence).

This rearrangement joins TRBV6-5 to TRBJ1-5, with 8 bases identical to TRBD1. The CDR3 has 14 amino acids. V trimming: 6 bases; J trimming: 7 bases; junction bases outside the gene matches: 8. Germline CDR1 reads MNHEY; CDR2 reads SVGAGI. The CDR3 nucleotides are TGTGCCAGCAGACAGGACAGGGCAGGACAGCCCCAGCATTTT. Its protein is CASRQDRAGQPQHF.

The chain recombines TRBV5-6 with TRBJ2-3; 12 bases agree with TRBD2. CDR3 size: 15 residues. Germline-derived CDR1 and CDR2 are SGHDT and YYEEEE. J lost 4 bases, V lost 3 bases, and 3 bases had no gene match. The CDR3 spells CASSYRTSGADTQYF. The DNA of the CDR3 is TGTGCCAGCAGCTACCGGACTAGCGGGGCAGATACGCAGTATTTT.

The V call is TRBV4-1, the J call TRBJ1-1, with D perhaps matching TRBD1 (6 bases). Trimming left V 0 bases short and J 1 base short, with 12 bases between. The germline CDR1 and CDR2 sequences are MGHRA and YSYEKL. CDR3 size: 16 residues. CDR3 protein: CASSQEGGRGNTEAFF. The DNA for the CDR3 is TGCGCCAGCAGCCAAGAAGGAGGCAGGGGGAACACTGAAGCTTTCTTT.

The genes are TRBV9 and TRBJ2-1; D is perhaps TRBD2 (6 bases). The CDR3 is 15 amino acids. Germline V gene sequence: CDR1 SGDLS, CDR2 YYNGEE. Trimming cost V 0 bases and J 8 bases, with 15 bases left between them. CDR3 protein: CASSVGGGGADEQFF. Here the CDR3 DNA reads TGTGCCAGCAGCGTAGGCGGAGGAGGGGCGGATGAGCAGTTCTTC.

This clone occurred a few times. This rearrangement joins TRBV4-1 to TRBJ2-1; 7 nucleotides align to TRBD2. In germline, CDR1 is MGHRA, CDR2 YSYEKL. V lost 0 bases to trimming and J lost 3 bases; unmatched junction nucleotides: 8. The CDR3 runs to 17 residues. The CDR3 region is CASSQETPTSYYNEQFF. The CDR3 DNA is TGCGCCAGCAGCCAAGAGACGCCGACTAGCTACTACAATGAGCAGTTCTTC.

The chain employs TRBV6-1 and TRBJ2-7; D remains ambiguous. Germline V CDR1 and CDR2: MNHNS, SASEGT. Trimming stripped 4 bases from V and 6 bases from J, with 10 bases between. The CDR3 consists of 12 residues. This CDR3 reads CASSVIAGEQYF. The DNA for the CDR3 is TGTGCCAGCAGTGTTATAGCCGGCGAGCAGTACTTC.

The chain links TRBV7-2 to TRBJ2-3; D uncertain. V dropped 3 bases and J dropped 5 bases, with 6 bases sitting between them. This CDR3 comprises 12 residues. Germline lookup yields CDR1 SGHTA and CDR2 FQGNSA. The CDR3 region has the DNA TGTGCCAGCAGCTTGGAGAGAGATACGCAGTATTTT. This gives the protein CASSLERDTQYF.

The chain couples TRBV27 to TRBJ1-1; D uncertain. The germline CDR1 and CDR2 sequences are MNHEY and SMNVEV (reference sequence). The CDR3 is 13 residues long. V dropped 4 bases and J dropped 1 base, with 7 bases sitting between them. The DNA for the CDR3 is TGTGCCAGCAGTTCCGGAGGGAACACTGAAGCTTTCTTT. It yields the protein CASSSGGNTEAFF.